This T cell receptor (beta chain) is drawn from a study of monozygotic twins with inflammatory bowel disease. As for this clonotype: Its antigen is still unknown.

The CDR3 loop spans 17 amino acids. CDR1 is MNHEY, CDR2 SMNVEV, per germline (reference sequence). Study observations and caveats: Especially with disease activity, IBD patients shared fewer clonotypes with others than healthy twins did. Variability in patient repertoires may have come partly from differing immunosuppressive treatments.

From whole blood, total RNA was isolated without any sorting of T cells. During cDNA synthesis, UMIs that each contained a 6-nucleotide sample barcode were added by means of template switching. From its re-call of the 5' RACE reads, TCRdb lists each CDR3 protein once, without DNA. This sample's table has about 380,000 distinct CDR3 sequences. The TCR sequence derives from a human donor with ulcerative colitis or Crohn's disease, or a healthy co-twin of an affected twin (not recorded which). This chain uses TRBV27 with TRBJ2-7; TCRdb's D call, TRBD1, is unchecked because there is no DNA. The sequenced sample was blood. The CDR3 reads CASSPRDSPTYSYEQYF.